Each of the 7 T cell receptor beta chains below was sequenced from the same sample in a study of tumor and adjacent non-tumor tissue in lung cancer. TCRbeta libraries were built with three rounds of nested PCR, modified from ARM-PCR. TCRdb independently ran MiXCR on the multiplex PCR reads; one entry per CDR3 protein. The repertoire holds 85,000 to 130,000 distinct CDR3 sequences, with about 60% as singletons. The template was RNA from unsorted bulk tissue. Distant lung tissue was collected more than 3 cm away from the tumor edge. Sequencing was carried out using distant non-tumor lung tissue. These TCRs come from a young man with non-small cell lung cancer.

In its sample, this clonotype was seen once. The V gene is TRBV6-6, the J gene TRBJ2-7, with TRBD1 as a possible D gene (6 bases). Germline V gives CDR1 MNHNY, CDR2 SVGAGI (reference sequence). This CDR3 comprises 14 residues. Deletions cut 4 bases from V and 0 bases from J, with 10 bases between. The CDR3: CASSFRDTSYEQYV. Here the CDR3 DNA reads TGTGCCAGCAGTTTCAGGGACACCTCCTACGAGCAGTACGTC.

As for this clonotype: At one of its ends the junction is not consistent with the germline gene, which may arise from a read error. The J gene is TRBJ2-1, the V gene TRBV20-1; 10 nucleotides line up with TRBD2. CDR3 size: 15 residues. The V gene's germline CDR1 is DFQATT and CDR2 SNEGSKA (reference sequence). The DNA for the CDR3 is TGCAGTGCTAGAGATCAGCGGGAGGGGTACAATGAGCATTTCTTC. The encoded protein is CSARDQREGYNEHFF.

Comments on this clonotype: No conserved phenylalanine or tryptophan ends this CDR3, so it is likely a read error. The chain carries TRBV11-2 and TRBJ2-1; no clear D. Trimming cost V 1 base and J 2 bases, with 9 bases left between them. CDR3 size: 15 residues. Germline CDR1 is SGHAT and CDR2 is FQNNGV. The CDR3 sequence: CASSLAMSTYNEQFI. In DNA form, the CDR3 reads TGTGCCAGCAGCTTAGCCATGTCTACCTACAATGAGCAGTTCATC.

By proportion, this clonotype is medium-sized (0.01 to 0.1%). The chain carries TRBV11-1 and TRBJ2-7; unclear D gene. The CDR3 length is 13 residues. The germline V and J ends were trimmed by 3 bases and 2 bases, with 8 bases remaining between them. Germline V gene sequence: CDR1 SGHAT, CDR2 FQDESV (reference sequence). The CDR3 region has the DNA TGTGCCAGCAGCTTTTCTGCAGCCTACGAGCAGTACTTC. Its protein product is CASSFSAAYEQYF.

About this clonotype: One junction end does not reproduce the germline sequence, and a read error may be involved. The chain uses TRBV12-3 or TRBV12-4 and TRBJ2-5; weak D call: TRBD1 (5 bases). The CDR3 has 12 amino acids. CDR3 sequence (DNA): TGTGCCAGCCGTACGACAGACGAGACCCGGTACTTC. It encodes CASRTTDETRYF.

Comments on this clonotype: This may arise from a read error, as a much more abundant clone is one base away. The chain links TRBV5-4 to TRBJ1-2; TRBD1 might be the D (5 bases). Trimming took 1 base from V and 2 from J, leaving 9 bases between them. Germline V lookup: CDR1 SGHNT, CDR2 YYREEE (reference sequence). CDR3 length: 14 amino acids. CDR3 in amino acids: CASSLMGGNYGYTF. In DNA form, the CDR3 reads TGTGCCAGCAGCTTGATGGGGGGGAACTATGGCTACACCTTC.

As for this clonotype: One end of the junction varies from germline; a read error may be responsible. CDR3 sequence: CARSQGPLTDTQYF. Written as DNA, the CDR3 is TGCGCCAGGAGCCAAGGACCCTTGACAGATACGCAGTATTTT. The chain is built from TRBV4-1 and TRBJ2-3; D ambiguous. The CDR3 contains 14 residues. Per the germline V gene, CDR1 is MGHRA and CDR2 is YSYEKL.